Presented here are 18 T cell receptor beta chains from one specimen sequenced in a study of T cells in Graves' hyperthyroidism and ophthalmopathy (dated by TCRdb to about 2019). The protocol used for the library was multiplex PCR. TCRdb shows the sequencer as Illumina HiSeq 2000. Amplification of TCR beta CDR3 regions was carried out from RNA transcripts. The TCR CDR3 was subjected to a first round of RT-PCR using the HTBI primer set and the Qiagen OneStep RT-PCR kit. The public reads were reprocessed in TCRdb via fastp at Q25 and MiXCR, keeping in-frame beta chains. CDR3 protein sequences are deduplicated, and each keeps its most common genes and DNA. The sample table contains 300,000 to 350,000 distinct CDR3 sequences; only one count was recorded for 15% to 20% of them. Roughly a sixth of the sample goes to the ten largest clones. Sequencing input: blood. Every receptor here comes from a woman aged 40 to 49 with Graves' ophthalmopathy.

This clonotype was seen more than once but under ten times. The chain has TRBV18 and TRBJ2-7, with 8 nucleotides matching TRBD1. The CDR3 covers 17 residues. The germline V gene has CDR1 KGHSH and CDR2 LQKENI. Trimming cost V 3 bases and J 0 bases; bases outside gene matches: 10. Written as DNA, the CDR3 is TGTGCCAGCTCACCCGACAGGGGAGCCCCGCTCTCCTACGAGCAGTACTTC. Protein sequence: CASSPDRGAPLSYEQYF.

The chain is built from TRBV6-2 or TRBV6-3 and TRBJ1-1; D gene uncertain. This CDR3 spans 15 amino acids. The V end lost 0 bases, the J end lost 5 bases, and 13 bases lay between the germline ends. Germline V CDR1 and CDR2: MNHEY, SVGEGT. The CDR3 DNA sequence: TGTGCCAGCAGTTACTCCCCAGCGGATGGAACTGAAGCTTTCTTT. Protein sequence: CASSYSPADGTEAFF.

This clonotype was seen more than once but under ten times. The rearrangement uses TRBV10-1 and TRBJ2-7; tentative D call: TRBD2 (6 bases). Trimming removed 8 bases from V and 0 bases from J, with 20 bases in between. The CDR3 consists of 16 residues. CDR1 and CDR2 (germline): WNHNN, SYGVQD (reference sequence). The CDR3 DNA is TGCGCCAGCTTTTCCATACTAGCTCTCCTCTCCTACGAGCAGTACTTC. Its translation: CASFSILALLSYEQYF.

This clonotype was counted only a few times. The chain uses TRBV6-4 and TRBJ1-1; D ambiguous. V was shortened by 3 bases and J by 0 bases, with 14 bases between the two germline ends. Germline-derived CDR1 and CDR2 are MRHNA and SNTAGT. The CDR3 is made up of 16 amino acids. CDR3 bases: TGTGCCAGCAGTGATCGAAGGGCCCCAATGAACACTGAAGCTTTCTTT. It is translated as CASSDRRAPMNTEAFF.

This clonotype was seen many times. J is TRBJ1-1 and V is TRBV12-3 or TRBV12-4; TRBD1 matches 9 bases. V lost 3 bases, J lost 3 bases, and 11 bases stayed unmatched. The length of the CDR3 is 17 residues. The CDR3 reads CASSFGTGSPPYTEAFF. Written as DNA, the CDR3 is TGTGCCAGCAGTTTTGGGACAGGGAGTCCCCCTTACACTGAAGCTTTCTTT.

A note on this clonotype: A much larger clone lies a single base off, so this may be a read error. V gene TRBV20-1 combines with J gene TRBJ2-5; D is possibly TRBD2 (7 bases). The germline V gene encodes CDR1 DFQATT and CDR2 SNEGSKA (reference sequence). The CDR3 extends over 15 amino acids. Here the CDR3 reads CSAPKGGRTQETPYF. The CDR3 nucleotides are TGCAGTGCACCCAAGGGGGGGCGGACCCAAGAGACCCCGTACTTC.

This clonotype was observed a handful of times. This sequence joins TRBV20-1 and TRBJ1-5; weak D call: TRBD1 (5 bases). Trimming took 3 bases from V and 4 from J, leaving 10 bases between them. The CDR3 has 13 residues. Germline CDR1 reads DFQATT; CDR2 reads SNEGSKA (reference sequence). The CDR3 DNA is TGCAGTGCTAGGATAAGGGGAAATCAGCCCCAGCATTTT. Residues: CSARIRGNQPQHF.

This clonotype occurred many times. J is TRBJ2-7 and V is TRBV5-1; D is perhaps TRBD1 (7 bases). In germline, CDR1 is SGHRS, CDR2 YFSETQ. The CDR3 consists of 14 residues. Trimming cost V 7 bases and J 1 base, with 15 bases left between them. The CDR3 coding sequence is TGCGCCAGCGAGTGGGGGGACAGATCCTACGAGCAGTACTTC. Amino acid sequence: CASEWGDRSYEQYF. The entire variable domain, with the rest obtained from reference TRBV5-1 and TRBJ2-7, is as follows: KAGVTQTPRYLIKTRGQQVTLSCSPISGHRSVSWYQQTPGQGLQFLFEYFSETQRNKGNFPGRFSGRQFSNSRSEMNVSTLELGDSALYLCASEWGDRSYEQYFGPGTRLTVT.

This clonotype was observed many times. V usage is TRBV6-2 or TRBV6-3 and J usage is TRBJ2-7; 9 bases fit TRBD2. CDR3 length: 17 amino acids. Per germline, CDR1 MNHEY and CDR2 SVGEGT. Trimming cost V 6 bases and J 3 bases; bases outside gene matches: 15. For the CDR3, the DNA is TGTGCCAGCAGGGACCCCTCCGTTGGTAGCGGGAGCTACGAGCAGTACTTC. The encoded protein is CASRDPSVGSGSYEQYF.

This clonotype occurred many times. A much larger clone differs by one base, so this may be a read error. The chain links TRBV12-3 or TRBV12-4 to TRBJ1-1; D is undetermined. This CDR3 is built from 8 residues. Trimming shortened V by 5 bases and J by 12 bases, and 4 bases separated the two germline ends. The CDR3 protein is CASSPSFF. In DNA form, the CDR3 reads TGTGCCAGCAGTCCCTCTTTCTTT.

This clonotype was seen ten or more times. This chain joins TRBV20-1 and TRBJ2-2; 8 bases match TRBD2. Looked up from germline, CDR1 is DFQATT and CDR2 is SNEGSKA (reference sequence). The CDR3 totals 15 residues. The ends lost 6 bases at V and 5 bases at J; junction bases unmatched: 11. CDR3 residues: CSANKAGADTGELFF. The CDR3 nucleotides read TGCAGTGCCAATAAAGCGGGAGCCGATACCGGGGAGCTGTTTTTT.

Ten or more counts support this clonotype. The chain has TRBV10-3 and TRBJ2-5; 7 bases are shared with TRBD1. The CDR3 spans 15 residues. Germline lookup yields CDR1 ENHRY and CDR2 SYGVKD. Trimming removed 0 bases from V and 3 bases from J; junction bases left unmatched: 4. CDR3 residues: CAISESTTGKETQYF. DNA for the CDR3: TGTGCCATCAGTGAGTCGACGACAGGGAAAGAGACCCAGTACTTC.

In its sample, this clonotype was seen many times. V gene TRBV6-4 combines with J gene TRBJ1-5, with 10 bases that match TRBD1. Germline values: CDR1 MRHNA, CDR2 SNTAGT. V shed 5 bases, J shed 0 bases, and the junction held 10 bases outside the gene matches. There are 18 residues in the CDR3. CDR3 nucleotide sequence: TGTGCCAGCAGTACACACTGGCGGACAGGGGGTAGCAATCAGCCCCAGCATTTT. Protein product: CASSTHWRTGGSNQPQHF.

This clonotype came up many times. This rearrangement joins TRBV7-8 to TRBJ2-7; D remains unclear. This CDR3 region has 13 residues. Germline V gives CDR1 SGHVS, CDR2 FQNEAQ. Deletions cut 8 bases from V and 4 bases from J, with 15 bases between. The CDR3 sequence: CASRNTAGYEQYF. For the CDR3, the DNA is TGTGCCAGCCGTAACACGGCCGGGTACGAGCAGTACTTC.

This clonotype was seen at least ten times. This chain connects TRBV28 to TRBJ1-1; 12 positions agree with TRBD1. CDR3 length: 17 residues. Trimming took 3 bases from V and 2 from J; bases not matched to a gene: 7. Germline V lookup: CDR1 MDHEN, CDR2 SYDVKM. The CDR3 loop is CASSLGGTGGRNTEAFF. CDR3 in DNA: TGTGCCAGCAGTTTGGGTGGGACAGGGGGCAGAAACACTGAAGCTTTCTTT.

This clonotype occurred many times. The chain joins TRBV28 to TRBJ1-5, with 7 bases fitting TRBD1. V lost 5 bases and J lost 4; bases outside the gene matches: 8. The CDR3 runs 15 residues. Germline CDR1 and CDR2: MDHEN and SYDVKM. CDR3 nucleotide sequence: TGTGCCAGCAGTACAGGGGTGAGAAGGAATCAGCCCCAGCATTTT. Its translation: CASSTGVRRNQPQHF.

This CDR3 is CASSSRHASWPQHF. CDR3 DNA sequence: TGTGCCAGCAGCTCGCGACACGCCTCGTGGCCCCAGCATTTT. The chain uses TRBV7-8 and TRBJ1-5; D gene ambiguous. The CDR3 spans 14 residues. V lost 4 bases to trimming and J lost 9 bases, with 16 bases between them. CDR1 and CDR2 (germline): SGHVS, FQNEAQ.

V gene TRBV5-1 combines with J gene TRBJ2-2; D remains ambiguous. The germline gives CDR1 SGHRS, CDR2 YFSETQ. Between the trimmed V and J ends, which lost 0 bases and 5 bases, there was a span of 8 bases. CDR3 length: 14 amino acids. This chain's CDR3 is CASSLGQRTGELFF. CDR3 DNA sequence: TGCGCCAGCAGCTTGGGTCAGCGAACCGGGGAGCTGTTTTTT.